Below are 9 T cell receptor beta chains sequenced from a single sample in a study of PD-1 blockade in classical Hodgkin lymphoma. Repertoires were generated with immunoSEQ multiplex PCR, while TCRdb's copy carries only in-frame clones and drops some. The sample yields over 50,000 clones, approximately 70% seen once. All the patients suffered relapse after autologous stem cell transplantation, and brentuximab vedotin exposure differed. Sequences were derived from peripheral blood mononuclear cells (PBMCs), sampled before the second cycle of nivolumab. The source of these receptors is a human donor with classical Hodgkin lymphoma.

CDR3 loop: CASSLSRGSGQSRYEQYF. The CDR3 DNA follows: TGTGCCAGCAGTTTATCTCGGGGGTCGGGACAGAGTCGGTACGAGCAGTACTTC. V usage is TRBV27 and J usage is TRBJ2-7, with a tentative D call TRBD1 (7 bases). Per germline, CDR1 MNHEY and CDR2 SMNVEV (reference sequence). The CDR3 runs to 18 residues. V gave up 0 bases and J gave up 4 bases, with 22 bases separating them.

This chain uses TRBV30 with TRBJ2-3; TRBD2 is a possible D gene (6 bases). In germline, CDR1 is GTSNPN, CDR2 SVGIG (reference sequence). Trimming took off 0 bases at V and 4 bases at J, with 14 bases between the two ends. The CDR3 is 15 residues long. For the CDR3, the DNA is TGTGCCTGGAGTGTGGGAGGCGGGGACTCAGATACGCAGTATTTT. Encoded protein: CAWSVGGGDSDTQYF.

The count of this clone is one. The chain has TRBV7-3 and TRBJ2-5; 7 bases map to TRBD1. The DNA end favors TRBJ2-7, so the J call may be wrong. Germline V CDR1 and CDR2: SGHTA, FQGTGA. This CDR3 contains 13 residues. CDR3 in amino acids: CASSPGTEYEQYF. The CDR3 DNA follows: TGTGCCAGCAGTCCCGGGACAGAGTACGAGCAGTACTTC.

The CDR3 spells CASSPIGGGGSTDTQYF. CDR3 sequence (DNA): TGTGCCAGCAGCCCCATCGGGGGGGGAGGGAGCACAGATACGCAGTATTTT. The rearrangement links TRBV7-9 to TRBJ2-3; TRBD2 aligns across 8 bases. J lost 0 bases, V lost 5 bases, and 10 bases had no gene match. The V gene's germline CDR1 is SEHNR and CDR2 FQNEAQ (reference sequence). The CDR3 sequence is 17 residues long. Full variable domain (rest looked up from reference TRBV7-9 and TRBJ2-3): DTGVSQNPRHKITKRGQNVTFRCDPISEHNRLYWYRQTLGQGPEFLTYFQNEAQLEKSRLLSDRFSAERPKGSFSTLEIQRTEQGDSAMYLCASSPIGGGGSTDTQYFGPGTRLTVL.

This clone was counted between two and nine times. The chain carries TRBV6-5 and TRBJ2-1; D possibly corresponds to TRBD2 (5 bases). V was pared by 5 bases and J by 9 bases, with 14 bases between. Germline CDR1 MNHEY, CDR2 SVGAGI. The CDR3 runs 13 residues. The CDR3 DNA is TGTGCCAGCAGTACCCCCCTTGCGGGTGAGCAGTTCTTC. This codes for CASSTPLAGEQFF.

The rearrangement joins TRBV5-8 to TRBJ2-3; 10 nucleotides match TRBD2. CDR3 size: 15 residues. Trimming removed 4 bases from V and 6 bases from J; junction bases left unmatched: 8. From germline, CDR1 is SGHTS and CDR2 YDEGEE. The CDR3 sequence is CASSGGLATSDTQYF. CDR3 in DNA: TGTGCCAGCAGCGGGGGACTAGCGACATCGGATACGCAGTATTTT.

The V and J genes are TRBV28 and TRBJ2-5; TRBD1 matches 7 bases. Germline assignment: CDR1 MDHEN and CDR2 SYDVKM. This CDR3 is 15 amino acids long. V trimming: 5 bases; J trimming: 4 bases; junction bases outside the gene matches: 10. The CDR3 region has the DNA TGTGCCAGCAGTCCCTACTACAGGGGACGAGAGACCCAGTACTTC. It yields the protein CASSPYYRGRETQYF.

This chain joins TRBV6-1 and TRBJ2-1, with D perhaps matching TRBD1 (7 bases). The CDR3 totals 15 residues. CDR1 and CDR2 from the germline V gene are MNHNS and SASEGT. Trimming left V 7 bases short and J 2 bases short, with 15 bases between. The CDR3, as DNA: TGTGCCAGCACCACACAGGGGAGGCCCTACAATGAGCAGTTCTTC. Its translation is CASTTQGRPYNEQFF.

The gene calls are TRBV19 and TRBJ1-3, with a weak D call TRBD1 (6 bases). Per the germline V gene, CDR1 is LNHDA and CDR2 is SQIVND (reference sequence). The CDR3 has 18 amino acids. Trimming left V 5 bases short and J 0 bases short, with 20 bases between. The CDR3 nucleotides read TGTGCCAGTAGTCGGAGAGGGGGTTTCGACAACTCTGGAAACACCATATATTTT. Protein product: CASSRRGGFDNSGNTIYF.